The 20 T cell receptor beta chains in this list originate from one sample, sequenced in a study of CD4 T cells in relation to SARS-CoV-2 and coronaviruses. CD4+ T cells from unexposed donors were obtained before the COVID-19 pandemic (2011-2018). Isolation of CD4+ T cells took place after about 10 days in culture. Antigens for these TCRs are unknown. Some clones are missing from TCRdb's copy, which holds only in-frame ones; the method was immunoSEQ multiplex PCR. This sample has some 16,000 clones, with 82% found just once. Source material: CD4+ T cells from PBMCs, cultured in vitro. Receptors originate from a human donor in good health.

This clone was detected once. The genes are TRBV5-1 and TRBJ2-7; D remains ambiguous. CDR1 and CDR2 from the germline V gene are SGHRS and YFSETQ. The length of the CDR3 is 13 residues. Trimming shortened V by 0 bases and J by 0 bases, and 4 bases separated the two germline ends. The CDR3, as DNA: TGCGCCAGCAGCTTGGCAAGCTCCTACGAGCAGTACTTC. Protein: CASSLASSYEQYF.

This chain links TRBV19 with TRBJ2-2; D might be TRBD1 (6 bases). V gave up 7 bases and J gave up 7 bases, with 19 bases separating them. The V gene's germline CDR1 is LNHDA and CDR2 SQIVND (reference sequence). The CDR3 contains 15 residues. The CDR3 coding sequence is TGTGCCAGTACCATATCCCCTGGACAGCACGGGGAGCTGTTTTTT. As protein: CASTISPGQHGELFF.

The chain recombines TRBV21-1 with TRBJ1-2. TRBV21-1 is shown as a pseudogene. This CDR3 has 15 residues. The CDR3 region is CATQHPGTYNYGYTF. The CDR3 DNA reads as TGTGCCACCCAACATCCGGGGACGTATAACTATGGCTACACCTTC.

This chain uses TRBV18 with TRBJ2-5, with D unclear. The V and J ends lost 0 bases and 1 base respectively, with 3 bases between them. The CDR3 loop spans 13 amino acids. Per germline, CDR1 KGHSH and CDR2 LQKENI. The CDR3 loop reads CASSPPGQETQYF. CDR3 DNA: TGTGCCAGCTCACCACCGGGCCAAGAGACCCAGTACTTC.

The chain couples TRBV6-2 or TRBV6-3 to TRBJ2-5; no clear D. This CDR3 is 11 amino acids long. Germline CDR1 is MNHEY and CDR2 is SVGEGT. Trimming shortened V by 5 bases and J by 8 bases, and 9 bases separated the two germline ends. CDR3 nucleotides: TGTGCCAGCAGTCGGCCCCCCACCCAGTACTTC. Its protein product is CASSRPPTQYF.

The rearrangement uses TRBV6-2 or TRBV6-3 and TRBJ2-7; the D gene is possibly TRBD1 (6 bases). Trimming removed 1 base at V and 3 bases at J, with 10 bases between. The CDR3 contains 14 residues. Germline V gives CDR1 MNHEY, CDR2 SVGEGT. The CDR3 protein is CASSYWDTFYEQYF. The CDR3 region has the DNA TGTGCCAGCAGTTACTGGGACACTTTCTACGAGCAGTACTTC.

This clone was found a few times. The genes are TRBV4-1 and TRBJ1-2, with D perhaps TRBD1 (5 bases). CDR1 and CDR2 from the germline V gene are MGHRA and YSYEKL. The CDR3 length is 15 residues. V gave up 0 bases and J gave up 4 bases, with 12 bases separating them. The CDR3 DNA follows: TGCGCCAGCAGCCAAGAGCCCAGGGTCGGCTATGGCTACACCTTC. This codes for CASSQEPRVGYGYTF.

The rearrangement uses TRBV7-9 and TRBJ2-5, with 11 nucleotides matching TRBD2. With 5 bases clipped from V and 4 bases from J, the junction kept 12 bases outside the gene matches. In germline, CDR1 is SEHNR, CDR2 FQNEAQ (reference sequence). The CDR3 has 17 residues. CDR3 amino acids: CASSPGTSGYYLETQYF. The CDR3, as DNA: TGTGCCAGCAGCCCCGGGACTAGCGGCTATTACCTAGAGACCCAGTACTTC. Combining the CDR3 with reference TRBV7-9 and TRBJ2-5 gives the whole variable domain DTGVSQNPRHKITKRGQNVTFRCDPISEHNRLYWYRQTLGQGPEFLTYFQNEAQLEKSRLLSDRFSAERPKGSFSTLEIQRTEQGDSAMYLCASSPGTSGYYLETQYFGPGTRLLVL.

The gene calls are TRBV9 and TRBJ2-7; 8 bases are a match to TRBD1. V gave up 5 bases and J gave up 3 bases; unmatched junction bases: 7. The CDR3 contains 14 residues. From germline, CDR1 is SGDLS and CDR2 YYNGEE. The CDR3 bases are TGTGCCAGCAGTCCCGCGGGACAGGTCTACGAGCAGTACTTC. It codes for CASSPAGQVYEQYF.

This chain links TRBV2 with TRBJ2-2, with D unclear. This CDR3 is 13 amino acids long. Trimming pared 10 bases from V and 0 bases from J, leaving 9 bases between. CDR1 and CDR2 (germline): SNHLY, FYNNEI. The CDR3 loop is CATRASNTGELFF. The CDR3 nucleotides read TGTGCCACCCGGGCTTCGAACACCGGGGAGCTGTTTTTT.

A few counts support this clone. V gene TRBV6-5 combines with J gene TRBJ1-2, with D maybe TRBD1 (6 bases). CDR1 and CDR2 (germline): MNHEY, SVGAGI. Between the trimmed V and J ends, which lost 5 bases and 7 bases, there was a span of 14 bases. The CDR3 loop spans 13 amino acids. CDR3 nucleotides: TGTGCCAGCAGTCAAAGGGGGTTTGGTGGCTACACCTTC. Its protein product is CASSQRGFGGYTF.

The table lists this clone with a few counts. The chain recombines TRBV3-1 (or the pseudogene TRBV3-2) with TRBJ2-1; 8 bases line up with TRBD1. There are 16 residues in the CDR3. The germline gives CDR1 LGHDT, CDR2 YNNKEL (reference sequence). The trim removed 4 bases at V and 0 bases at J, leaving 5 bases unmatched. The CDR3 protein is CASSLQGAGSYNEQFF. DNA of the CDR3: TGTGCCAGCAGCCTTCAGGGGGCGGGCTCCTACAATGAGCAGTTCTTC.

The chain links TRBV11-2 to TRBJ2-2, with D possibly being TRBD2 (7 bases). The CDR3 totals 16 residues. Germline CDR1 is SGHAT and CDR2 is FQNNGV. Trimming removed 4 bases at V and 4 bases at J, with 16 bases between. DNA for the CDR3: TGTGCCAGCAGCTACGACGGGGGGCGTGGCACCGGGGAGCTGTTTTTT. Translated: CASSYDGGRGTGELFF.

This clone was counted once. The CDR3 nucleotides read TGTGCCAGCAGCCGGATCATTAGCGGGAGCTCCTACAATGAGCAGTTCTTC. Amino acids: CASSRIISGSSYNEQFF. The chain combines TRBV4-2 with TRBJ2-1; 9 positions agree with TRBD2. From germline, CDR1 is LGHNA and CDR2 YNFKEQ. Germline trimming cut 4 bases from V and 0 bases from J; bases unmatched to any gene: 7. The CDR3 runs to 17 residues.

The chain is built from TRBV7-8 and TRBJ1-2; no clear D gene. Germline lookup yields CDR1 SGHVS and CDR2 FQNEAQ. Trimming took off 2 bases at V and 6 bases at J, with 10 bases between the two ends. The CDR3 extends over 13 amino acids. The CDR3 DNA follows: TGTGCCAGCAGCTTACGGTCCGAAGATGGCTACACCTTC. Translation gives CASSLRSEDGYTF.

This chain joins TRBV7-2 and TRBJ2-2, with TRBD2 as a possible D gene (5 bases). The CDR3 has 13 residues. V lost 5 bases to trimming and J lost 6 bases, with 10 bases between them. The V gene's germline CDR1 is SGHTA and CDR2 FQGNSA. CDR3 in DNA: TGTGCCAGCAGCCCGGGAAGGGCCGGGGAGCTGTTTTTT. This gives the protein CASSPGRAGELFF.

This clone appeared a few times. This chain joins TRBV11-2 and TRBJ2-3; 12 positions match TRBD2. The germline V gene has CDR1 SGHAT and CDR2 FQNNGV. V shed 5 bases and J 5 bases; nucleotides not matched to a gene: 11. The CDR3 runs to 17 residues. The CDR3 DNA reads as TGTGCCAGCAGCCGAGGACTAGCGGGACCAAGGGGAGATACGCAGTATTTT. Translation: CASSRGLAGPRGDTQYF.

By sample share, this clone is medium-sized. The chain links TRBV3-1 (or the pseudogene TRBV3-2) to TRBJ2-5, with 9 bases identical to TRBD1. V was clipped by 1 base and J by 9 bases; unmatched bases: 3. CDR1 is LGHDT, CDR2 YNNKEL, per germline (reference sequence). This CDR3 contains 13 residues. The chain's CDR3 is CASSQGQGGAQYF. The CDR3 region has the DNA TGTGCCAGCAGCCAAGGACAGGGGGGGGCCCAGTACTTC.

In DNA, the CDR3 is TGCGCCAGCAGCCAAGATCGACGGCAGTGCTATGGCTACACCTTC. Protein: CASSQDRRQCYGYTF. The chain links TRBV4-3 to TRBJ1-2; the D is unclear. Trimming cost V 0 bases and J 4 bases, with 12 bases left between them. The CDR3 is 15 amino acids. Germline loops: CDR1 LGHNA, CDR2 YSLEER.

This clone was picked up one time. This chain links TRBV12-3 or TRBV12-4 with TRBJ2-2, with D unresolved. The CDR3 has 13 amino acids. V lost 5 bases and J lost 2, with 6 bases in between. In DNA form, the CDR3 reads TGTGCCAGCAGTCTCAAAAACACCGGGGAGCTGTTTTTT. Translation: CASSLKNTGELFF.